These 4 T cell receptor beta chains share one sample of origin, sequenced in a study of T cells in women clearing cervical HPV infection. Assay used: immunoSEQ multiplex PCR; TCRdb lists only in-frame clones, some missing. Listed are tens of thousands of clones; roughly 24% falls within the top ten. The sample taken for sequencing was blood buffy coat. The origin of the receptors is a woman between 18 and 75 years old with a cervical HPV16 infection that either progressed to CIN3+ or cleared (not recorded which).

As regards this clone: The observed sequence ends 3 residues before the CDR3 terminus, with the missing tail filled in from the germline J gene. The rearrangement joins TRBV6-2 or TRBV6-3 to TRBJ2-7; 12 nucleotides line up with TRBD2. Germline V lookup: CDR1 MNHEY, CDR2 SVGEGT. CDR3 length equals 15 residues. V was pared by 5 bases and J by 2 bases, with 4 bases of the junction left unmatched. The CDR3 bases that were read are TGTGCCAGCAGTGGCGGACTAGCGGGAACCTACGAG. The encoded protein is CASSGGLAGTYE. In full, the CDR3 is CASSGGLAGTYEQYF.

On this clone itself: The CDR3 end is not reached by the read, which stops 3 residues before it; the germline J gene fills it in. The chain is built from TRBV20-1 and TRBJ2-4, with 16 positions matching TRBD2. V was pared by 1 base and J by 6 bases, with 6 bases of the junction left unmatched. The CDR3 extends over 17 amino acids. CDR1 and CDR2 from the germline V gene are DFQATT and SNEGSKA (reference sequence). CDR3 DNA (partial): TGCAGTGCTAGAGTTCCGGGACTAGCGGGGGGGCCAAACATT. It translates to CSARVPGLAGGPNI. The CDR3 in full is CSARVPGLAGGPNIQYF.

With respect to this clone: The read ends 3 residues shy of where the CDR3 ends; the end is completed using the germline J gene. This sequence joins TRBV19 and TRBJ2-2; 10 bases line up with TRBD1. This CDR3 spans 14 amino acids. CDR1 is LNHDA, CDR2 SQIVND, per germline (reference sequence). Trimming at V came to 9 bases and at J to 6 bases, leaving 7 bases not matched to a gene. The CDR3 DNA, read in part, is TGTGCCAGCAATCGGGACAGGGGATCCGGGGAG. It is translated as CASNRDRGSGE. The complete CDR3 sequence is CASNRDRGSGELFF.

Comments on this clone: The CDR3 extends 3 residues past the end of the read, so its final part is completed from the germline J gene. J is TRBJ1-1 and V is TRBV11-1; no definite D call. Germline loops: CDR1 SGHAT, CDR2 FQDESV (reference sequence). V dropped 4 bases and J dropped 4 bases, with 4 bases sitting between them. The CDR3 is 11 amino acids. CDR3 amino acids: CASSSGTEAFF. CDR3 DNA, as far as it was read: TGTGCCAGCAGCTCGGGCACTGAA.